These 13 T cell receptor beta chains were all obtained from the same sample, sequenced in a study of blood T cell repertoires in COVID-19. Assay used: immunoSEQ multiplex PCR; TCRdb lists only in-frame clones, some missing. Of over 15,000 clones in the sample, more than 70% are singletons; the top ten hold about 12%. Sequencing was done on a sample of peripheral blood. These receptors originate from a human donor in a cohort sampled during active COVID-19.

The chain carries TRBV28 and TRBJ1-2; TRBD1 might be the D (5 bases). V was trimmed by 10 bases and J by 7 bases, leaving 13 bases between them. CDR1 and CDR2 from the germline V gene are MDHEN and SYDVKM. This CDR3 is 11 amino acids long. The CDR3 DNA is TGTGCCATCCGGGGGGGGTTTGGCTACACCTTC. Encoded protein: CAIRGGFGYTF.

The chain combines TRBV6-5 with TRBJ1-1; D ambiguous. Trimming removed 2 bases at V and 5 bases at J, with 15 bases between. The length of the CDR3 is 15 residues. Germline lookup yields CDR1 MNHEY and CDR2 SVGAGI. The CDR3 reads CASSYVGSPGTEAFF. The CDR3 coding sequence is TGTGCCAGCAGTTACGTCGGCTCTCCCGGGACTGAAGCTTTCTTT.

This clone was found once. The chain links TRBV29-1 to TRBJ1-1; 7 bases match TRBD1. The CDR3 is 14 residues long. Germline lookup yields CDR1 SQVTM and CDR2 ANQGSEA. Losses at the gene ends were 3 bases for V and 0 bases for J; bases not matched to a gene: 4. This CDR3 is CSVDRQGLNTEAFF. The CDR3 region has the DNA TGCAGCGTTGATCGACAGGGCCTGAACACTGAAGCTTTCTTT.

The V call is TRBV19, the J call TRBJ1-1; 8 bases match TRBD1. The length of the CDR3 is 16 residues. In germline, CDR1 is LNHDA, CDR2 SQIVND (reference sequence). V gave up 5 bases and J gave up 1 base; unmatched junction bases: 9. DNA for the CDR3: TGTGCCAGTAGTCTCAGACAGGGGTATGGGAACACTGAAGCTTTCTTT. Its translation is CASSLRQGYGNTEAFF. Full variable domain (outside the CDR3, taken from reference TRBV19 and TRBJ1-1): DGGITQSPKYLFRKEGQNVTLSCEQNLNHDAMYWYRQDPGQGLRLIYYSQIVNDFQKGDIAEGYSVSREKKESFPLTVTSAQKNPTAFYLCASSLRQGYGNTEAFFGQGTRLTVV.

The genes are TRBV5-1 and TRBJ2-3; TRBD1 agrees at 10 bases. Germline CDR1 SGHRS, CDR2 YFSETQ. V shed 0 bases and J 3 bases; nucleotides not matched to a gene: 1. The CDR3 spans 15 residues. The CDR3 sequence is CASSLGGQGTDTQYF. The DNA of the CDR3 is TGCGCCAGCAGCTTGGGGGGACAGGGGACAGATACGCAGTATTTT.

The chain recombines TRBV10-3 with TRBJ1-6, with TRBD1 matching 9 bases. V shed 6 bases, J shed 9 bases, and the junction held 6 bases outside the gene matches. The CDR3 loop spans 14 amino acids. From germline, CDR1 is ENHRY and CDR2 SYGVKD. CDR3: CAIRAGQGGSPLHF. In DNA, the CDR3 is TGTGCCATCAGGGCGGGACAGGGAGGTTCACCCCTCCACTTT.

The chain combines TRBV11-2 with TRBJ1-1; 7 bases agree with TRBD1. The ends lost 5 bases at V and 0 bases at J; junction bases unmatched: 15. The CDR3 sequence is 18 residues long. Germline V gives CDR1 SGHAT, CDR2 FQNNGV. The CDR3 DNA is TGTGCCAGCAGCCCCGGACAGGCTGAAACCCGAATGAACACTGAAGCTTTCTTT. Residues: CASSPGQAETRMNTEAFF.

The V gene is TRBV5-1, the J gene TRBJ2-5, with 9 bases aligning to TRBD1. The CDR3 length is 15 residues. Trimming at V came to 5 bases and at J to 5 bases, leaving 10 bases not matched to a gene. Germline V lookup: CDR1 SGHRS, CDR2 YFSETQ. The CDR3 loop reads CASRQQGALRETQYF. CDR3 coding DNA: TGCGCCAGCAGACAACAGGGGGCGCTACGGGAGACCCAGTACTTC. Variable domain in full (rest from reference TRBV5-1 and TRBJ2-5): KAGVTQTPRYLIKTRGQQVTLSCSPISGHRSVSWYQQTPGQGLQFLFEYFSETQRNKGNFPGRFSGRQFSNSRSEMNVSTLELGDSALYLCASRQQGALRETQYFGPGTRLLVL.

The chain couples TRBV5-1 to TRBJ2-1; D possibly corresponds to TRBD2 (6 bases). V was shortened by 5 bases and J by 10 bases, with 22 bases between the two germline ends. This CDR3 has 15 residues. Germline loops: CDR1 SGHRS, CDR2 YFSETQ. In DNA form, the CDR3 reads TGCGCCAGCAGTCCGGAGGGACCGTTCCTCGGGGAGCAGTTCTTC. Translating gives CASSPEGPFLGEQFF.

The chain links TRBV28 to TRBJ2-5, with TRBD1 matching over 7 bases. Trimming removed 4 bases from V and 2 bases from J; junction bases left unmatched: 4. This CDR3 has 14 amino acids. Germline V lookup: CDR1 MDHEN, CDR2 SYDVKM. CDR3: CASSSPDRQETQYF. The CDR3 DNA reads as TGTGCCAGCAGTTCCCCGGACAGGCAAGAGACCCAGTACTTC.

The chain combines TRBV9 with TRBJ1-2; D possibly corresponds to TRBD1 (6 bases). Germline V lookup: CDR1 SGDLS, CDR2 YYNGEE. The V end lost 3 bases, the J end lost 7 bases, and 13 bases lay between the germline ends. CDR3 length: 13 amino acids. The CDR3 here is CASSDLQGTGYTF. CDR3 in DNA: TGTGCCAGCAGCGACCTGCAGGGGACTGGCTACACCTTC. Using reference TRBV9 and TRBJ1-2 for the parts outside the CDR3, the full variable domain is DSGVTQTPKHLITATGQRVTLRCSPRSGDLSVYWYQQSLDQGLQFLIQYYNGEERAKGNILERFSAQQFPDLHSELNLSSLELGDSALYFCASSDLQGTGYTFGSGTRLTVV.

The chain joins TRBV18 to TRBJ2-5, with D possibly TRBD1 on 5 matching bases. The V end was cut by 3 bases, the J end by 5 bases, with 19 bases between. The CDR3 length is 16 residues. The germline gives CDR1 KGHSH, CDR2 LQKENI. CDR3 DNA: TGTGCCAGCTCACCCCTCAGGCTAAAAGGGGTGGAGACCCAGTACTTC. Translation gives CASSPLRLKGVETQYF.

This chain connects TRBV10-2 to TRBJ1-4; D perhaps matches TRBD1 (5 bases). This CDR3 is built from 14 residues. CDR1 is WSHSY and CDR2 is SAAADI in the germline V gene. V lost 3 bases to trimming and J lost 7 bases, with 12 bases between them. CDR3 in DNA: TGCGCCAGCAGTGATGACGTAAGGGGTGAAAAACTGTTTTTT. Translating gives CASSDDVRGEKLFF.